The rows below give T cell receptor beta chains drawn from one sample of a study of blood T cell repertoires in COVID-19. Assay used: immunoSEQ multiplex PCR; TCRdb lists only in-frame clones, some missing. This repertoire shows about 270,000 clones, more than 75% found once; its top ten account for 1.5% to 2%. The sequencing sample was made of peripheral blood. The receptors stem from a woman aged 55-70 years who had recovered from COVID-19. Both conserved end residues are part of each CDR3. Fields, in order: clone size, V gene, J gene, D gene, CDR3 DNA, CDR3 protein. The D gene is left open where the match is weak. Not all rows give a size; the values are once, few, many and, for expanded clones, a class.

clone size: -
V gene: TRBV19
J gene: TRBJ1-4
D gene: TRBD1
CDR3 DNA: TGTGCCAGTAGTATTATACAGGGGGCCTCTAATGAAAAACTGTTTTTT
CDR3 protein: CASSIIQGASNEKLFF

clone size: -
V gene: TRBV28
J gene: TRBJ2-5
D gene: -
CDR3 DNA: TGTGCCAGCAGTCCCACAGGGTTAGAAGAGACCCAGTACTTC
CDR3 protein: CASSPTGLEETQYF

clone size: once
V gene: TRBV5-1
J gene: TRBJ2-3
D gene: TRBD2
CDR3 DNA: TGCGCCAGCAGCTTGGCGGGGCGGGGGGGCCCAGATACGCAGTATTTT
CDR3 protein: CASSLAGRGGPDTQYF

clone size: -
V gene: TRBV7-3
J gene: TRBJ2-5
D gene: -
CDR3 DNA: TGTGCCAGCAGCCCGGCCGGGGGAAAGACCCAGTACTTC
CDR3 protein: CASSPAGGKTQYF

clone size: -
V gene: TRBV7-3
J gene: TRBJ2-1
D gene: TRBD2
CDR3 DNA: TGTGCCAGCAGCTTAAGCGGGGGGCAATGGAGCAATGAGCAGTTCTTC
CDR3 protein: CASSLSGGQWSNEQFF

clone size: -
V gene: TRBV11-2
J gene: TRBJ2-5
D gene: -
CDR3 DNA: TGTGCCAGCAGCTTAGCCCGGGGGGCCGGTGAGACCCAGTACTTC
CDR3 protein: CASSLARGAGETQYF

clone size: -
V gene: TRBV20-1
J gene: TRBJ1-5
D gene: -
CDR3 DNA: TGCAGTGCTAGAGATGGGCCAGCCCAGCATTTT
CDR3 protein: CSARDGPAQHF

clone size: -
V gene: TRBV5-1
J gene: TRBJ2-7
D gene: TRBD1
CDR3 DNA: TGCGCCAGCAGCTCGGAAGGGACAGTCTCCTACGAGCAGTACTTC
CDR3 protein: CASSSEGTVSYEQYF

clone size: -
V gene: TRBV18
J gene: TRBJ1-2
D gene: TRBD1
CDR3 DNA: TGTGCCAGCTCACCTTCGACAGGGAGCTATGGCTACACCTTC
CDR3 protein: CASSPSTGSYGYTF

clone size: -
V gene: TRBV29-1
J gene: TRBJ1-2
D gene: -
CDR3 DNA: TGCAGCGTTGTTGTCTTCTATGGCTACACCTTC
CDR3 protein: CSVVVFYGYTF

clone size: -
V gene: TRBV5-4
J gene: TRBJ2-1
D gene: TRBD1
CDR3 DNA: TGTGCCAGCAGCGCACCCACAGGGGACCCCTACAATGAGCAGTTCTTC
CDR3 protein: CASSAPTGDPYNEQFF

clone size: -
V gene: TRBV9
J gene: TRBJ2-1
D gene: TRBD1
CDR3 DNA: TGTGCCAGCAGCGTAGAGGGGGCGGTCTACAATGAGCAGTTCTTC
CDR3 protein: CASSVEGAVYNEQFF

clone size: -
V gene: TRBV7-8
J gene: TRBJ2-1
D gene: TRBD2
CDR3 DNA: TGTGCCAGCAGCTTACGGGCGGGGGGGCCTCATGAGCAGTTCTTC
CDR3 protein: CASSLRAGGPHEQFF

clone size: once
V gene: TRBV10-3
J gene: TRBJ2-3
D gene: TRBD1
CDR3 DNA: TGTGCCGTCGCCAACAGGGGGACCACAGATACGCAGTATTTT
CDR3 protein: CAVANRGTTDTQYF

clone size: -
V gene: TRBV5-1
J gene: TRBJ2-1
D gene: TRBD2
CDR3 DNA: TGCGCCAGCAGCTTGCCCCGACTAGCGGCCTACAATGAGCAGTTCTTC
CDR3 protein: CASSLPRLAAYNEQFF

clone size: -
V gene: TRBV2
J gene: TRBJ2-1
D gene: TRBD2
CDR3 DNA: TGTGCCCTTGGGCGGGGAGGGGAGCAGTTCTTC
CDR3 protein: CALGRGGEQFF

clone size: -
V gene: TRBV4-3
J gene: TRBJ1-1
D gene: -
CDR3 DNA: TGCGCCAGCAGCCAAGATTATGGGGGGTCCACTGAAGCTTTCTTT
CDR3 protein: CASSQDYGGSTEAFF

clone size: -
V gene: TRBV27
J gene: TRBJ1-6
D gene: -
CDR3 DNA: TGTGCCAGCAGTTTGGGGAGGGGAATTAATTCACCCCTCCACTTT
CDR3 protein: CASSLGRGINSPLHF

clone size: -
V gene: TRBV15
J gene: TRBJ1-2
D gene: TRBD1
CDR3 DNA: TGTGCCACCAGCAGTGGACAGGGGGCAGTTAACTATGGCTACACCTTC
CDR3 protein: CATSSGQGAVNYGYTF

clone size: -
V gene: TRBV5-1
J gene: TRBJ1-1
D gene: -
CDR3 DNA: TGCGCCAGCAGCTTGGTAGTGGGCACTTTAAACACTGAAGCTTTCTTT
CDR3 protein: CASSLVVGTLNTEAFF

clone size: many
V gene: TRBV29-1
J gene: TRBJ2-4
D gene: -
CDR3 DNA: TGCAGCGCGACGGAGGCCGCGAACATTCAGTACTTC
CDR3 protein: CSATEAANIQYF

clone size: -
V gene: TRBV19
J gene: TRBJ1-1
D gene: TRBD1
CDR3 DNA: TGTGCCAGTGTGAGGCGAACAGGGGGCAGGAGCACTGAAGCTTTCTTT
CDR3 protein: CASVRRTGGRSTEAFF

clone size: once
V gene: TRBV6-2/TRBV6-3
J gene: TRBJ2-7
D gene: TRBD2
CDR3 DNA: TGTGCCAGCAGTTACACGGGGGGGTTCTCCTACGAGCAGTACTTC
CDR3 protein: CASSYTGGFSYEQYF

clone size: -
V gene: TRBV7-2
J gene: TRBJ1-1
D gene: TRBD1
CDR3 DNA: TGTGCCAGCAGCTTGGGACAGGAGAACACTGAAGCTTTCTTT
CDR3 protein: CASSLGQENTEAFF

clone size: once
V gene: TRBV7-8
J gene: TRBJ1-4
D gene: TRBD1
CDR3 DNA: TGTGCCAGCAGCAAATCCGGGACAGGGGTTTCTGAAAAACTGTTTTTT
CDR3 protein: CASSKSGTGVSEKLFF

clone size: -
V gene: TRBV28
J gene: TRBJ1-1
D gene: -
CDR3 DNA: TGTGCCAGCAGCTCACACCGGGGAAAAACTGAAGCTTTCTTT
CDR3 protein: CASSSHRGKTEAFF

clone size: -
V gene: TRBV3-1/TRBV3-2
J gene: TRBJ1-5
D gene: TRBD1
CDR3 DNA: TGTGCCAGCAGCCAGACAGGGGCGCATCAGCCCCAGCATTTT
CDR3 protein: CASSQTGAHQPQHF

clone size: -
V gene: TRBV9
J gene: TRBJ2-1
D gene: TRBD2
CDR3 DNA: TGTGCCAGCAGCGTAACTAGCGGGTACAATGAGCAGTTCTTC
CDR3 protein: CASSVTSGYNEQFF

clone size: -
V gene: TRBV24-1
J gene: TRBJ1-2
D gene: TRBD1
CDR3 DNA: TGTGCCACCAGTGGAACAGGGGGTTTTTATGGCTACACCTTC
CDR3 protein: CATSGTGGFYGYTF

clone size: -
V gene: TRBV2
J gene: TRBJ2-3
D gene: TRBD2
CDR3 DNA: TGTGCCAGCAGTGAGGGGACTAGCGGGGGAGTCCAGAATTTT
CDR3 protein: CASSEGTSGGVQNF

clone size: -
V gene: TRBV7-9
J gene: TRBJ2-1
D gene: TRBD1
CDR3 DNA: TGTGCCACCGCCCCCCTAGACAGGGACAACAATGAGCAGTTCTTC
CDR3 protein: CATAPLDRDNNEQFF

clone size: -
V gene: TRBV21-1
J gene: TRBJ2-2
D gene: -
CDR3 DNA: TGTGCCAGCAGCAAAGGTAAATCCGGGAGTCTGAACACCGGGGAGCTGTTTTTT
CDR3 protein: CASSKGKSGSLNTGELFF

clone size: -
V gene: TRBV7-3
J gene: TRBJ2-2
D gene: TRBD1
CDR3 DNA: TGTGCCAGCAGCTTAAAGGCCGGGACAGGAATCACCGGGGAGCTGTTTTTT
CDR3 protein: CASSLKAGTGITGELFF

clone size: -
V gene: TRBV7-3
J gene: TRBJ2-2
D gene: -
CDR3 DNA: TGTGCCACCAAAAACCAGTACACCGGGGAGCTGTTTTTT
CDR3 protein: CATKNQYTGELFF

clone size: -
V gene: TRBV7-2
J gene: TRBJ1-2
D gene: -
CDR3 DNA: TGTGCCAGCAGGGAAGGCGGTCACAACTATGGCTACACCTTC
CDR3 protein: CASREGGHNYGYTF

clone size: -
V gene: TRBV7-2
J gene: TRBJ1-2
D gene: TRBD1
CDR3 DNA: TGTGCCAGCAGCTTAGGGGGGACAGGGAAAATATATGGCTACACCTTC
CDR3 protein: CASSLGGTGKIYGYTF

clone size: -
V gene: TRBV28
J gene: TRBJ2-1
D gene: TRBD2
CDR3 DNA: TGTGCCAGCAGTTTTCGGCCGGGGACTAGCGGGGAATGGTACAATGAGCAGTTCTTC
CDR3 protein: CASSFRPGTSGEWYNEQFF

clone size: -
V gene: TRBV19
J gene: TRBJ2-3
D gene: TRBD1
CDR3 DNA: TGTGCCAGTAGTACCAGGGGGTCGGATACGCAGTATTTT
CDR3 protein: CASSTRGSDTQYF

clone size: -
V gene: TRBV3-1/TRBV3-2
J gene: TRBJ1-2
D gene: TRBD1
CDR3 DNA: TGTGCCAGCAGCCCATCCCCGGACAGGGGCTATGGCTACACCTTC
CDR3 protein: CASSPSPDRGYGYTF

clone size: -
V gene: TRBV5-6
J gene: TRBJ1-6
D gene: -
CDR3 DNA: TGTGCCAGCAGCTGGGGCGGAACCAATTCACCCCTCCACTTT
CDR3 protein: CASSWGGTNSPLHF

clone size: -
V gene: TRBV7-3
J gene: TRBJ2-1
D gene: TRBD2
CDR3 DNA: TGTGCCAGCAGCTCTAGCGGGGGGCCCTACAATGAGCAGTTCTTC
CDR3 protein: CASSSSGGPYNEQFF

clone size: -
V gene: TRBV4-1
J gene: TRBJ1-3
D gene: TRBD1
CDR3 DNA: TGCGCCAGCAGCCAAGCGGACAGGGCGTTCGGAAACACCATATATTTT
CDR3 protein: CASSQADRAFGNTIYF

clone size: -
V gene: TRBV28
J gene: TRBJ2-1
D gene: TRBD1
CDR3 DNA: TGTGCCAGCAGTTCCGCCCCGGGACAGGGAATCGTGGGTGAGCAGTTCTTC
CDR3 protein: CASSSAPGQGIVGEQFF

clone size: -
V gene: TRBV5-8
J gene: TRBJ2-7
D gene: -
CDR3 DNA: TGTGCCAGCAGCTTGGATAACGGGGGGCGCGAATACGAGCAGTACTTC
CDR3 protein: CASSLDNGGREYEQYF

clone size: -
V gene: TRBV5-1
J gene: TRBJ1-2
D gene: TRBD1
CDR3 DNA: TGCGCCAGCAGCCCGGGACAGGGGGCCTTTGGCTATGGCTACACCTTC
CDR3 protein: CASSPGQGAFGYGYTF

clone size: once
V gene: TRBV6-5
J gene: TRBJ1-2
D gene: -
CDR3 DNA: TGTGCCAGCAGTTACTACAGTGATAGGGGCTACACCTTC
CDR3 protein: CASSYYSDRGYTF

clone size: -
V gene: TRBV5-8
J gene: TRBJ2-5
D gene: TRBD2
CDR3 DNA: TGTGCCAGCAGCTTGGGTAGCGGGGGCCCCCAAGAGACCCAGTACTTC
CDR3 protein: CASSLGSGGPQETQYF

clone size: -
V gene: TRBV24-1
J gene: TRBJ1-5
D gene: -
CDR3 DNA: TGTGCCACCAGTCGAGGAGATTATAGCAATCAGCCCCAGCATTTT
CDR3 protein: CATSRGDYSNQPQHF

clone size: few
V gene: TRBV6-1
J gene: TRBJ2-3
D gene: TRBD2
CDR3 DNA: TGTGCCAGCAGTGAAGCGTTAGCGGGGGGGGACGATACGCAGTATTTT
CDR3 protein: CASSEALAGGDDTQYF

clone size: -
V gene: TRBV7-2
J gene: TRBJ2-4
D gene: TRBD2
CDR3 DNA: TGTGCCAGCAGCTTATTGCGGGGGAAAAACATTCAGTACTTC
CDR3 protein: CASSLLRGKNIQYF